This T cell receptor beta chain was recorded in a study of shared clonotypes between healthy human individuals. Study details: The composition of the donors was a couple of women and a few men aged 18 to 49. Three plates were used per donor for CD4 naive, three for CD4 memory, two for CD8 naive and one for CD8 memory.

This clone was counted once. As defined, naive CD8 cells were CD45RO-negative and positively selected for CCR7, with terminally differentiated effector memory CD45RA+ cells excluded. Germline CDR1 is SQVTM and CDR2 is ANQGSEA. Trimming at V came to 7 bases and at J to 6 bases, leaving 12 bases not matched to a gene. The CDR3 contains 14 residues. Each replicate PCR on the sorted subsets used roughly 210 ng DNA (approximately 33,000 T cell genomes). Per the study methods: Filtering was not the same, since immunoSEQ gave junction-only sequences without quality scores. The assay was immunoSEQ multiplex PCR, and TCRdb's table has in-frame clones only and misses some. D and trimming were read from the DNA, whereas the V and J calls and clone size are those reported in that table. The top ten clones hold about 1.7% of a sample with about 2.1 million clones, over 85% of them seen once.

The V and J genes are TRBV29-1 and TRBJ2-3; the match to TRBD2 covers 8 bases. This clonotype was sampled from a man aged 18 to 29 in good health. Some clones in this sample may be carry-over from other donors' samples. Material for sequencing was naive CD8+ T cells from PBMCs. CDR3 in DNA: TGCAGCGGAATCTCAGCGGGAGCCCCTGATACGCAGTATTTT. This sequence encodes CSGISAGAPDTQYF.